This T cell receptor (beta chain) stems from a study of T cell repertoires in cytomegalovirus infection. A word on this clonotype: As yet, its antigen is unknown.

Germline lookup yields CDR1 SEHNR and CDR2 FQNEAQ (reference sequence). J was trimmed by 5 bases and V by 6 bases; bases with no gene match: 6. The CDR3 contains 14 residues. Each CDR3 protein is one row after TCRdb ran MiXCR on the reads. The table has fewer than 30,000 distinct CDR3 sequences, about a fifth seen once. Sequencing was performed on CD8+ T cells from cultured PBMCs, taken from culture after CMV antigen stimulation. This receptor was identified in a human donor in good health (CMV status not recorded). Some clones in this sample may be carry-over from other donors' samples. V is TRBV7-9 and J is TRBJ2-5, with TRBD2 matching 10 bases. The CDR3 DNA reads TGTGCCAGCAGAGCAGCGGGGGGGCGCGAGACCCAGTACTTC. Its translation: CASRAAGGRETQYF.